A selection of T cell receptor beta chains follows, all from one sample in a study of monozygotic twins with inflammatory bowel disease. Each CDR3 protein gets one entry in TCRdb, which reprocessed the 5' RACE reads and gives no DNA. This sample's table has 440,000 or so distinct CDR3 sequences. Sequenced: blood. The origin of the receptors is a human donor with ulcerative colitis or Crohn's disease, or a healthy co-twin of an affected twin (not recorded which). Both conserved end residues are part of each CDR3.

V gene	J gene	CDR3 protein
TRBV24-1	TRBJ2-1	CATSDWPPTSGAAYNEQFF
TRBV6-2/TRBV6-3	TRBJ2-2	CASSAHGGSTGELFF
TRBV3-1	TRBJ2-1	CASSHVAGRDNEQFF
TRBV29-1	TRBJ2-7	CSAGQRSYEQYF
TRBV7-6	TRBJ2-7	CASSLAPRVSTTYEQYF
TRBV14	TRBJ2-2	CASSPSPTWGRRELFF
TRBV7-2	TRBJ1-5	CASSADRGGGNQPQHF
TRBV20-1	TRBJ1-5	CSAAGTANQPQHF
TRBV10-3	TRBJ2-5	CAISGILAGGETQYF
TRBV6-5	TRBJ1-3	CASSYRQGSSGNTIYF
TRBV12-5	TRBJ2-5	CASAIGQGQETQYF
TRBV5-1	TRBJ2-3	CASSLNQGTDTQYF
TRBV29-1	TRBJ2-5	CSVGWGKGRETQYF
TRBV13	TRBJ2-5	CASSLGSWETQYF
TRBV27	TRBJ1-1	CASSLRGRLDTEAFF
TRBV9	TRBJ2-3	CASSVDLAGGPVNTQYF
TRBV9	TRBJ1-6	CASSVGRRDSPLHF
TRBV28	TRBJ2-1	CASSFGKREQFF
TRBV29-1	TRBJ2-5	CSVPGKETQYF
TRBV27	TRBJ2-5	CASSGRLEETQYF
TRBV5-5	TRBJ2-5	CASSSPGGVGETQYF
TRBV6-1	TRBJ2-7	CASFAGPGVYEQYF